A single T cell receptor beta chain is shown here with its context. What it binds is unknown. The sample comes from a study of shared clonotypes between healthy human individuals. Study details: Three plates each covered CD4 naive and memory; CD8 naive two, CD8 memory one. General observations from the study: Clonotypes that were shared across a handful of donors made up roughly 5% of naive CD4 clonotypes. Relative to their counterparts shared across all four donors, non-shared clonotypes exhibited diminished generation probabilities.

Repertoires were generated with immunoSEQ multiplex PCR, while TCRdb's copy carries only in-frame clones and drops some. The data hold 1.6 million or so clones, with more than 95% observed a single time. The trim removed 5 bases at V and 4 bases at J, leaving 5 bases unmatched. The CDR3 is made up of 14 amino acids. Germline loops: CDR1 SGHRS, CDR2 YFSETQ. The TCR was taken from a man in his thirties or forties in good health. The chain carries TRBV5-1 and TRBJ2-5; 10 positions match TRBD2. The sample consisted of naive CD4+ T cells sorted from blood. The subset is: CD45RA+ positively selected. CDR3 sequence (DNA): TGCGCCAGCAGTCGAGTAGCGGGAGGAGAGACCCAGTACTTC. This translates into CASSRVAGGETQYF.